The entry below describes one T cell receptor (beta chain). This sample was included in a study of blood T cell repertoires in COVID-19. Method: immunoSEQ multiplex PCR; TCRdb's copy keeps in-frame clones and lacks some. In the table there are about 180,000 clones, approximately 83% of which are singletons. Germline V CDR1 and CDR2: MNHEY, SVGAGI. V dropped 4 bases and J dropped 0 bases, with 10 bases sitting between them. The CDR3 has 14 residues. This sequence joins TRBV6-5 and TRBJ2-7, with a tentative D call TRBD1 (5 bases). Sequencing was done on a sample of peripheral blood. The TCR comes from a man aged 55 to 70 with acute or convalescent COVID-19. The CDR3 protein is CASSSHRYSYEQYF. CDR3 DNA sequence: TGTGCCAGCAGTTCCCACAGGTACTCCTACGAGCAGTACTTC.